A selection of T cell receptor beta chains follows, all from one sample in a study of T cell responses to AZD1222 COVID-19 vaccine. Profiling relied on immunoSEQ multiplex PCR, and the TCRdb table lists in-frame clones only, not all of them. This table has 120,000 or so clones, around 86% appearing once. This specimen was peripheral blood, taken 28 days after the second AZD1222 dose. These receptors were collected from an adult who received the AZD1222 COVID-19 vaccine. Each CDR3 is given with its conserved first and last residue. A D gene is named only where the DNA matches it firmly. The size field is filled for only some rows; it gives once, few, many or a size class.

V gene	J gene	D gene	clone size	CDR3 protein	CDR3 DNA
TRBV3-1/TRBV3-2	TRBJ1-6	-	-	CASSHLQNSPLHF	TGTGCCAGCAGCCATTTACAGAATTCACCCCTCCACTTT
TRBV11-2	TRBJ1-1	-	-	CASSLEVNTEAFF	TGTGCCAGCAGCTTAGAAGTGAACACTGAAGCTTTCTTT
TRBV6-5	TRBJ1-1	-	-	CASSYLDKTAEAFF	TGTGCCAGCAGTTACCTCGACAAAACTGCTGAAGCTTTCTTT
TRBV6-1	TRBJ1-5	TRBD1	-	CASSEAWDRGQPQHF	TGTGCCAGCAGTGAAGCTTGGGACAGGGGCCAGCCCCAGCATTTT
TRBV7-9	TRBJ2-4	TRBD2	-	CASSVTGGDGIQYF	TGTGCCAGCAGCGTGACTGGGGGGGACGGCATTCAGTACTTC
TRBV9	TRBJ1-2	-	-	CASSPRVQGDSGYTF	TGTGCCAGCAGCCCTAGGGTCCAGGGCGATAGCGGCTACACCTTC
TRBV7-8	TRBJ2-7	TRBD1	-	CASSLRSGQGYEQYF	TGTGCCAGCAGCTTAAGGTCGGGACAGGGTTACGAGCAGTACTTC
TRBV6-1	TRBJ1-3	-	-	CASSEVPDSGNTIYF	TGTGCCAGCAGTGAAGTCCCGGACTCTGGAAACACCATATATTTT
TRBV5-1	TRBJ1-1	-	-	CASSLDGHTEAFF	TGCGCCAGCAGCTTGGACGGGCACACTGAAGCTTTCTTT
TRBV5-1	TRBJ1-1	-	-	CASSSAGGGTNTEAFF	TGCGCCAGCAGTTCCGCCGGAGGAGGGACGAACACTGAAGCTTTCTTT
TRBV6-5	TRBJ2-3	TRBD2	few	CASRGLAGGPDTQYF	TGTGCCAGCAGGGGACTAGCGGGGGGACCAGATACGCAGTATTTT
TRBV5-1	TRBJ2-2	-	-	CASREGLNTGELFF	TGCGCCAGCAGGGAGGGACTGAACACCGGGGAGCTGTTTTTT
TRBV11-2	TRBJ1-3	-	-	CASRDPYYSGNTIYF	TGTGCCAGCAGAGACCCCTACTACTCTGGAAACACCATATATTTT
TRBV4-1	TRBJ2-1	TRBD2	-	CASSQAPQGFRLAGNNEQFF	TGCGCCAGCAGCCAAGCTCCACAGGGTTTTAGGCTAGCGGGGAACAATGAGCAGTTCTTC
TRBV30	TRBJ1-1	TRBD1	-	CASSFETGGTEAFF	TGTGCCTCGTCCTTCGAGACAGGGGGCACTGAAGCTTTCTTT
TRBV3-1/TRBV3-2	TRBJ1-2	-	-	CASSQDGIIFYGYTF	TGTGCCAGCAGCCAAGATGGGATAATTTTCTATGGCTACACCTTC
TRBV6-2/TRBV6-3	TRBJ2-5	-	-	CASSRGQTQGTQYF	TGTGCCAGCAGCCGGGGACAAACCCAAGGGACCCAGTACTTC
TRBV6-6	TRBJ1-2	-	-	CASSTDLYGYTF	TGTGCCAGCAGTACGGATCTCTATGGCTACACCTTC
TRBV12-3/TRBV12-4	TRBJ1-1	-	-	CASSFGLSEAFF	TGTGCCAGCAGTTTTGGTCTCTCTGAAGCTTTCTTT
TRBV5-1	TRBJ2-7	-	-	CASSLAGGPNEQYF	TGCGCCAGCAGCTTGGCCGGAGGGCCCAACGAGCAGTACTTC
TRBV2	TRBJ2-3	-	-	CASSGIDTDTQYF	TGTGCCAGCAGTGGGATTGACACAGATACGCAGTATTTT
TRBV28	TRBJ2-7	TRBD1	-	CASRAGQGLYEQYF	TGTGCCAGCCGCGCGGGACAGGGTCTCTACGAGCAGTACTTC
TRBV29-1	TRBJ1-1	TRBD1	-	CSGRQGQNTEAFF	TGCAGCGGCCGACAGGGCCAGAACACTGAAGCTTTCTTT
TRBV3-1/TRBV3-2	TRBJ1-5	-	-	CASSPQTAGPQHF	TGTGCCAGCAGCCCTCAGACGGCAGGCCCCCAGCATTTT
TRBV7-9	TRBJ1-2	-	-	CASGVIYGYTF	TGTGCCAGCGGGGTGATCTATGGCTACACCTTC
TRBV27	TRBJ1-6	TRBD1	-	CASSSTGVIGSPLHF	TGTGCCAGCAGCTCAACAGGGGTCATAGGTTCACCCCTCCACTTT
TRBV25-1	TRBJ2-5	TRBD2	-	CASSESAGGSQETQYF	TGTGCCAGCAGTGAATCCGCGGGGGGGTCACAAGAGACCCAGTACTTC
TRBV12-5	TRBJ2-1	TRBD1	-	CASGFGTGSYNEQFF	TGTGCTAGTGGTTTCGGGACAGGGTCATACAATGAGCAGTTCTTC
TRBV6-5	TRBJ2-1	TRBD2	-	CASTGGAAEDNEQFF	TGTGCCAGCACCGGGGGGGCAGCAGAAGACAATGAGCAGTTCTTC
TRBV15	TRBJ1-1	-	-	CATSRDQGVNTEAFF	TGTGCCACCAGCAGAGATCAGGGAGTAAACACTGAAGCTTTCTTT
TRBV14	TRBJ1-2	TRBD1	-	CASSQGGTGGRYGYTF	TGTGCCAGCAGCCAAGGGGGTACAGGGGGCCGGTATGGCTACACCTTC
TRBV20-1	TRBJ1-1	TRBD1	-	CSAGGRTEAFF	TGCAGTGCAGGGGGCAGAACTGAAGCTTTCTTT
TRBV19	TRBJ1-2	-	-	CASSYRRGYTF	TGTGCCAGTAGTTACAGGCGCGGCTACACCTTC
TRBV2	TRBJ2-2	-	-	CASSRVRQNTGELFF	TGTGCCAGTAGCCGTGTTCGCCAGAACACCGGGGAGCTGTTTTTT
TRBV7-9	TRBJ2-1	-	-	CASSPRRDSYNEQFF	TGTGCCAGCAGCCCACGAAGAGACAGTTACAATGAGCAGTTCTTC
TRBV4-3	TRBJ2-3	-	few	CASSQGSRTDTQYF	TGCGCCAGCAGCCAAGGTTCGCGCACAGATACGCAGTATTTT
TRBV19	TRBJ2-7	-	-	CASSIIFGCTYEQYF	TGTGCCAGTAGTATAATCTTTGGGTGCACCTACGAGCAGTACTTC
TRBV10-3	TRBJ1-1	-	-	CAIRGDLQLSEAFF	TGTGCCATCAGAGGGGATTTACAGCTTTCTGAAGCTTTCTTT
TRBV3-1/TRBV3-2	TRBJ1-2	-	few	CASSQESPGNYGYTF	TGTGCCAGCAGCCAAGAAAGCCCTGGGAACTATGGCTACACCTTC
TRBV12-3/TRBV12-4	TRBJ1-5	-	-	CASSRGNQPQHF	TGTGCCAGCAGTAGGGGGAATCAGCCCCAGCATTTT
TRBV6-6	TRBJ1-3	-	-	CASRAGSSSGNTIYF	TGTGCCAGCAGGGCGGGTTCTTCTTCGGGAAACACCATATATTTT
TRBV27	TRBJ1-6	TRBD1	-	CASSRGDGDRINSPLHF	TGTGCCAGCAGCCGGGGGGACGGGGACAGGATTAATTCACCCCTCCACTTT
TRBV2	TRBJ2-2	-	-	CASLRDWANTGELFF	TGTGCCAGCCTGCGGGACTGGGCGAACACCGGGGAGCTGTTTTTT
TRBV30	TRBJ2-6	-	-	CAWSIPFVRAGANVLTF	TGTGCCTGGAGTATACCTTTCGTGAGGGCTGGGGCCAACGTCCTGACTTTC
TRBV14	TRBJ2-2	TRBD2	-	CASSRQRGELGELFF	TGTGCCAGCAGCCGCCAGCGGGGGGAACTCGGGGAGCTGTTTTTT
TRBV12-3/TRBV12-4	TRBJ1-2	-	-	CASSSGRAASLF	TGTGCCAGCAGTTCGGGGCGTGCGGCATCCCTCTTC
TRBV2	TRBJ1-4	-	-	CASSEQGIATNEKLFF	TGTGCCAGCAGTGAACAGGGAATTGCAACTAATGAAAAACTGTTTTTT
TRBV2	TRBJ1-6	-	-	CASSDRRGAESPLHF	TGTGCCAGCAGTGATCGGCGGGGTGCAGAGTCACCCCTCCACTTT
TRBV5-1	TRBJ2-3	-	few	CASSLGHRAPTDTQYF	TGCGCCAGCAGCTTGGGGCACAGGGCCCCCACAGATACGCAGTATTTT
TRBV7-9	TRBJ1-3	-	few	CASSPPRGGNTIYF	TGTGCCAGCAGCCCCCCAAGGGGAGGAAACACCATATATTTT